Listed here are 20 T cell receptor beta chains from one sample, sequenced in a study of blood T cell repertoires in COVID-19. The protocol was immunoSEQ multiplex PCR, while the TCRdb copy is restricted to in-frame clones and leaves out a portion. Of around 100,000 clones listed, about 80% are singletons. Sequenced sample: peripheral blood. The receptor source for this set is a man aged 55 to 70 with acute or convalescent COVID-19.

The chain combines TRBV29-1 with TRBJ1-2; D may be TRBD1 (6 bases). V dropped 8 bases and J dropped 4 bases, with 14 bases sitting between them. This CDR3 contains 12 residues. Germline CDR1 SQVTM, CDR2 ANQGSEA. The CDR3 coding sequence is TGCAGCTTCTCAGGGGTGCCCTATGGCTACACCTTC. This sequence encodes CSFSGVPYGYTF.

The V gene is TRBV7-9, the J gene TRBJ2-3; possibly TRBD2 for D (6 bases). V was trimmed by 4 bases and J by 3 bases, leaving 17 bases between them. From germline, CDR1 is SEHNR and CDR2 FQNEAQ (reference sequence). The CDR3 is 16 amino acids. The CDR3 DNA is TGTGCCAGCAGCTCCCCCTTAAATGGGGGGACAGATACGCAGTATTTT. Translating it yields CASSSPLNGGTDTQYF.

The chain joins TRBV10-3 to TRBJ2-1; 12 bases align to TRBD1. After removal of 11 bases from V and 8 bases from J, the junction contained 7 bases not matched to a gene. The length of the CDR3 is 13 residues. Germline CDR1 and CDR2: ENHRY and SYGVKD. The CDR3 sequence is CAAGTGGSDEQFF. The CDR3 nucleotides read TGTGCCGCTGGGACAGGGGGCTCGGATGAGCAGTTCTTC.

The gene calls are TRBV30 and TRBJ2-4; D ambiguous. V gave up 5 bases and J gave up 0 bases, with 14 bases separating them. The CDR3 is 15 amino acids. CDR1 is GTSNPN, CDR2 SVGIG, per germline (reference sequence). The CDR3 DNA is TGTGCCTGGGACGACGTGGGCCTAGCCAAAAACATTCAGTACTTC. Translating gives CAWDDVGLAKNIQYF.

The CDR3 region is CASSSNTDTQYF. DNA of the CDR3: TGTGCCAGCAGCTCAAACACAGATACGCAGTATTTT. The V call is TRBV5-4, the J call TRBJ2-3, with D uncertain. Germline V lookup: CDR1 SGHNT, CDR2 YYREEE (reference sequence). This CDR3 is 12 amino acids long. V lost 3 bases and J lost 2, with 4 bases in between.

The chain has TRBV19 and TRBJ1-2; possibly TRBD1 for D (6 bases). Trimming stripped 5 bases from V and 7 bases from J, with 14 bases between. The germline V gene encodes CDR1 LNHDA and CDR2 SQIVND (reference sequence). This CDR3 comprises 13 residues. The CDR3 here is CASSYDRKVGYTF. The CDR3 nucleotides read TGTGCCAGTAGTTACGACAGGAAGGTTGGCTACACCTTC.

The chain recombines TRBV9 with TRBJ2-1; 7 positions match TRBD1. J was trimmed by 3 bases and V by 3 bases; bases with no gene match: 9. Germline V gives CDR1 SGDLS, CDR2 YYNGEE. This CDR3 is 16 amino acids long. This chain's CDR3 is CASSGGDRVVYNEQFF. In nucleotides, the CDR3 is TGTGCCAGCAGCGGGGGTGACAGGGTGGTCTACAATGAGCAGTTCTTC.

The chain has TRBV6-5 and TRBJ1-1, with a weak D call TRBD1 (6 bases). CDR3 length equals 12 residues. Germline lookup yields CDR1 MNHEY and CDR2 SVGAGI. V lost 2 bases to trimming and J lost 7 bases, with 8 bases between them. The CDR3, as DNA: TGTGCCAGCAGTTACGGACAGAGTGAAGCTTTCTTT. Amino acid sequence: CASSYGQSEAFF.

This chain uses TRBV18 with TRBJ2-2; TRBD1 aligns across 10 bases. This CDR3 has 17 residues. V lost 0 bases to trimming and J lost 3 bases; unmatched junction nucleotides: 4. CDR1 and CDR2 (germline): KGHSH, LQKENI. The CDR3 spells CASSPPGTGVDTGELFF. The CDR3 nucleotides are TGTGCCAGCTCACCACCGGGGACAGGGGTTGACACCGGGGAGCTGTTTTTT.

J is TRBJ2-7 and V is TRBV10-2, with D tentatively TRBD1 (6 bases). V was cut by 3 bases and J by 3 bases, with 12 bases left in between. Per germline, CDR1 WSHSY and CDR2 SAAADI. The CDR3 is 14 residues long. CDR3 DNA sequence: TGCGCCAGCAGTGATAGGCAGGGGTACTACGAGCAGTACTTC. Protein: CASSDRQGYYEQYF.

V and J are TRBV2 and TRBJ1-5; TRBD1 agrees at 7 bases. Germline CDR1 SNHLY, CDR2 FYNNEI. The CDR3 loop spans 17 amino acids. V shed 2 bases and J 0 bases; nucleotides not matched to a gene: 7. The CDR3 is CASSEFRGTNSNQPQHF. The CDR3 DNA sequence: TGTGCCAGCAGTGAATTCAGGGGGACGAATAGCAATCAGCCCCAGCATTTT.

A remark on this clone: Other DNA sequences in the same sample also yield this CDR3. Written as DNA, the CDR3 is TGTGCCAGCAGCTTGGGCGGGAACACTGAAGCTTTCTTT. Translating gives CASSLGGNTEAFF. The chain recombines TRBV5-6 with TRBJ1-1; D is unclear. V dropped 0 bases and J dropped 1 base, with 4 bases sitting between them. This CDR3 is built from 13 residues. Germline CDR1 and CDR2: SGHDT and YYEEEE.

This sequence joins TRBV6-5 and TRBJ2-6; D not resolved. CDR3 length: 15 amino acids. Trimming took off 6 bases at V and 2 bases at J, with 11 bases between the two ends. Germline V gene sequence: CDR1 MNHEY, CDR2 SVGAGI. The CDR3 sequence: CASSRRITGANVLTF. The DNA for the CDR3 is TGTGCCAGCAGCCGGCGGATAACTGGGGCCAACGTCCTGACTTTC.

The gene calls are TRBV6-2 or TRBV6-3 and TRBJ2-7; D is perhaps TRBD2 (6 bases). The V and J ends lost 0 bases and 2 bases respectively, with 8 bases between them. CDR1 is MNHEY, CDR2 SVGEGT, per germline. This CDR3 spans 14 amino acids. CDR3 DNA sequence: TGTGCCAGCAGTTACTCGTCGGGGGCCTACGAGCAGTACTTC. It translates to CASSYSSGAYEQYF.

For the CDR3, the DNA is TGTGCCAGCAGTTTCCGACAGGGATATAGCAATCAGCCCCAGCATTTT. Translating gives CASSFRQGYSNQPQHF. The chain uses TRBV27 and TRBJ1-5, with TRBD1 matching 7 bases. With 3 bases clipped from V and 0 bases from J, the junction kept 5 bases outside the gene matches. This CDR3 spans 16 amino acids. Germline values: CDR1 MNHEY, CDR2 SMNVEV (reference sequence).

The rearrangement links TRBV19 to TRBJ2-5; 8 bases fit TRBD2. This CDR3 region has 16 residues. In germline, CDR1 is LNHDA, CDR2 SQIVND (reference sequence). Trimming cost V 4 bases and J 0 bases; bases outside gene matches: 7. Written as DNA, the CDR3 is TGTGCCAGTAGTAGCAGACTAGCGAGGTACCAAGAGACCCAGTACTTC. Translated: CASSSRLARYQETQYF.

The CDR3 sequence is CASSLFGQGEDEQYF. CDR3 bases: TGTGCCAGCAGTTTGTTTGGACAGGGGGAGGATGAGCAGTACTTC. The rearrangement uses TRBV28 and TRBJ2-7, with 10 positions matching TRBD1. Germline values: CDR1 MDHEN, CDR2 SYDVKM. The CDR3 length is 15 residues. With 3 bases clipped from V and 7 bases from J, the junction kept 9 bases outside the gene matches.

This clone was seen more than once but under ten times. V and J are TRBV19 and TRBJ1-2; 7 nucleotides agree with TRBD1. This CDR3 has 15 residues. V was pared by 3 bases and J by 3 bases, with 7 bases of the junction left unmatched. CDR1 and CDR2 (germline): LNHDA, SQIVND (reference sequence). The CDR3 spells CASSISGGSDYGYTF. The CDR3 DNA reads as TGTGCCAGTAGTATCTCAGGGGGATCGGACTATGGCTACACCTTC.

This clone was counted only a few times. The gene calls are TRBV11-1 and TRBJ1-2; D is perhaps TRBD1 (5 bases). The V end was cut by 5 bases, the J end by 0 bases, with 13 bases between. CDR1 is SGHAT, CDR2 FQDESV, per germline (reference sequence). The CDR3 sequence is 15 residues long. The chain's CDR3 is CASSIDSHPNYGYTF. CDR3 nucleotide sequence: TGTGCCAGCAGCATCGACAGCCATCCTAACTATGGCTACACCTTC.

V and J are TRBV28 and TRBJ1-5, with 10 bases lining up with TRBD1. V was pared by 11 bases and J by 0 bases, with 4 bases of the junction left unmatched. The CDR3 spans 14 residues. From germline, CDR1 is MDHEN and CDR2 SYDVKM. The CDR3 sequence is CAGQGGPSNQPQHF. The CDR3 coding sequence is TGTGCCGGACAGGGGGGCCCTAGCAATCAGCCCCAGCATTTT.